This entry lists 20 T cell receptor beta chains sequenced from one sample in a study of regulatory T cells in long-lasting Graves disease. Time point meaning: newly diagnosed GD, antithyroid drugs for less than 3 months. From PBMCs, RNA was extracted and then used to make the TCR library. Assembly of TCR beta libraries relied on iRepertoire HTBI primers together with Arm-PCR of CDR3 regions. Each CDR3 protein is one row after TCRdb ran MiXCR on the multiplex PCR reads. The sample lists about 470,000 distinct CDR3 sequences, more than 13% seen once, with over 15% in the top ten. The same specimen was also included in a second study, on T cells in Graves' hyperthyroidism and ophthalmopathy.

This sample comprised peripheral blood mononuclear cells (PBMCs), obtained at new diagnosis, from a patient treated with antithyroid drugs. The receptors come from a woman under 40 with Graves disease.

This clonotype was recorded at least ten times. The genes are TRBV24-1 and TRBJ2-1; D gene unclear. V lost 3 bases and J 6 bases, leaving 17 bases between the germline ends. CDR1 and CDR2 (germline): KGHDR, SFDVKD. The CDR3 consists of 16 residues. The CDR3 sequence: CATSDGSRSPINEQFF. CDR3 coding DNA: TGTGCCACCAGTGATGGCTCAAGGAGTCCGATCAATGAGCAGTTCTTC.

This clonotype was counted ten times or more. The chain joins TRBV4-1 to TRBJ2-1; D is undetermined. The CDR3 has 16 residues. Trimming left V 0 bases short and J 0 bases short, with 9 bases between. Germline V CDR1 and CDR2: MGHRA, YSYEKL. The CDR3 sequence is CASSQDFAGSYNEQFF. CDR3 nucleotides: TGCGCCAGCAGCCAAGATTTCGCAGGCTCCTACAATGAGCAGTTCTTC.

A few counts support this clonotype. The V call is TRBV18, the J call TRBJ1-5; the D gene is possibly TRBD1 (5 bases). The germline V and J ends were trimmed by 3 bases and 5 bases, with 11 bases remaining between them. The CDR3 sequence is 14 residues long. CDR1 is KGHSH, CDR2 LQKENI, per germline. The CDR3 DNA sequence: TGTGCCAGCTCACCGGGACTCTGGGATCAGCCCCAGCATTTT. This gives the protein CASSPGLWDQPQHF.

This clonotype appeared many times. The chain couples TRBV7-9 to TRBJ2-1; D gene uncertain. The germline V gene encodes CDR1 SEHNR and CDR2 FQNEAQ (reference sequence). The CDR3 consists of 13 residues. With 5 bases removed from V and 15 bases from J, the gap between germline ends came to 20 bases. This chain's CDR3 is CASSPLGRPSRFF. The CDR3 nucleotides read TGTGCCAGCAGCCCCTTAGGCCGGCCGAGTCGGTTCTTC.

This sequence joins TRBV11-2 and TRBJ2-7; TRBD2 aligns across 11 bases. The germline V gene encodes CDR1 SGHAT and CDR2 FQNNGV. J lost 2 bases, V lost 10 bases, and 10 bases had no gene match. The CDR3 runs 15 residues. The CDR3 DNA reads TGTGCCATCCACCTTAGCGGGAGGGTAACCTACGAGCAGTACTTC. This codes for CAIHLSGRVTYEQYF.

This clonotype occurred a few times. The gene calls are TRBV12-3 or TRBV12-4 and TRBJ2-3, with TRBD2 identical over 8 bases. The V segment lost 8 bases and the J segment 8 bases; nucleotides outside the gene matches: 9. The length of the CDR3 is 13 residues. The chain's CDR3 is CASLGGGLGTQYF. DNA of the CDR3: TGTGCCAGCCTCGGGGGGGGCTTGGGTACGCAGTATTTT.

This rearrangement joins TRBV6-1 to TRBJ2-7; TRBD1 aligns across 9 bases. The CDR3 has 13 amino acids. The V and J ends lost 7 bases and 3 bases, in that order; junction bases with no gene match: 4. Germline V gives CDR1 MNHNS, CDR2 SASEGT. CDR3 protein: CASKGTGYYEQYF. Written as DNA, the CDR3 is TGTGCCAGCAAAGGGACAGGGTACTACGAGCAGTACTTC.

This clonotype came up a few times. As DNA, the CDR3 is TGCAGTGCCACCGGACTGGCAAATACGCAGTATTTT. It codes for CSATGLANTQYF. V gene TRBV20-1 combines with J gene TRBJ2-3, with D perhaps matching TRBD2 (5 bases). From germline, CDR1 is DFQATT and CDR2 SNEGSKA (reference sequence). The CDR3 runs 12 residues. With 6 bases removed from V and 7 bases from J, the gap between germline ends came to 14 bases.

This clonotype was detected a few times. The chain employs TRBV15 and TRBJ2-3; no reliable D call. Between the trimmed V and J ends, which lost 2 bases and 0 bases, there was a span of 3 bases. This CDR3 has 13 residues. The germline CDR1 and CDR2 sequences are LNHNV and YYDKDF (reference sequence). Written as DNA, the CDR3 is TGTGCCACCAGCAGACCTAGCACAGATACGCAGTATTTT. Its translation: CATSRPSTDTQYF. The full variable domain, in which reference TRBV15 and TRBJ2-3 provide the parts outside the CDR3, is DAMVIQNPRYQVTQFGKPVTLSCSQTLNHNVMYWYQQKSSQAPKLLFHYYDKDFNNEADTPDNFQSRRPNTSFCFLDIRSPGLGDTAMYLCATSRPSTDTQYFGPGTRLTVL.

This clonotype was seen only a few times. V gene TRBV4-1 combines with J gene TRBJ2-7; TRBD2 matches at 10 bases. Per the germline V gene, CDR1 is MGHRA and CDR2 is YSYEKL. The V and J ends lost 0 bases and 11 bases, in that order; junction bases with no gene match: 7. The CDR3 totals 14 residues. The CDR3 bases are TGCGCCAGCAGCCAAGACGGGACTAGCGAACGAAAGTACTTC. Translated: CASSQDGTSERKYF.

About this clonotype itself: It may be a read error: a sequence one base away is much more abundant. The rearrangement uses TRBV12-3 or TRBV12-4 and TRBJ2-1; 9 bases align to TRBD1. Trimming took 5 bases from V and 8 from J; bases not matched to a gene: 10. This CDR3 is built from 15 residues. CDR3 in amino acids: CASSELGTGTHEQFF. The CDR3 nucleotides read TGTGCCAGCAGTGAGTTAGGGACAGGGACCCATGAGCAGTTCTTC.

The genes are TRBV10-2 and TRBJ2-2, with D tentatively TRBD2 (6 bases). This CDR3 spans 17 amino acids. V was pared by 8 bases and J by 3 bases, with 22 bases between. Germline CDR1 reads WSHSY; CDR2 reads SAAADI. The CDR3 DNA sequence: TGCGCCAGCTTTAGGACGTCCCGGGGGTCTGACACCGGGGAGCTGTTTTTT. It translates to CASFRTSRGSDTGELFF.

This clonotype was seen a few times. The rearrangement joins TRBV9 to TRBJ2-2; 7 bases are a match to TRBD2. Germline V gene data show CDR1 as SGDLS and CDR2 as YYNGEE. CDR3 length: 18 residues. V shed 0 bases and J 3 bases; nucleotides not matched to a gene: 11. Written as DNA, the CDR3 is TGTGCCAGCAGCGTAGCCCGCGGTGGGAGGGAAGACACCGGGGAGCTGTTTTTT. This encodes CASSVARGGREDTGELFF.

This clonotype was recorded at least ten times. The V and J genes are TRBV28 and TRBJ1-2; 7 nucleotides line up with TRBD1. The V segment lost 8 bases and the J segment 4 bases; nucleotides outside the gene matches: 7. In germline, CDR1 is MDHEN, CDR2 SYDVKM. This CDR3 has 13 residues. The CDR3 here is CASRTGASYGYTF. The CDR3 bases are TGTGCCAGCCGCACAGGGGCCAGCTATGGCTACACCTTC.

This clonotype was recorded a few times. The rearrangement uses TRBV12-3 or TRBV12-4 and TRBJ2-7; maybe TRBD2 (6 bases). This CDR3 has 14 residues. Between the trimmed V and J ends, which lost 2 bases and 7 bases, there was a span of 15 bases. The CDR3 sequence is CASSLTGVVAEQYF. DNA of the CDR3: TGTGCCAGCAGTTTAACGGGAGTCGTCGCTGAGCAGTACTTC.

This clonotype was picked up many times. This rearrangement joins TRBV11-2 to TRBJ2-1; 8 nucleotides line up with TRBD2. The CDR3 is 16 amino acids. CDR1 is SGHAT and CDR2 is FQNNGV in the germline V gene. V shed 1 base and J 2 bases; nucleotides not matched to a gene: 4. The CDR3 is CASSLGGSGAYNEQFF. The CDR3 DNA sequence: TGTGCCAGCAGCTTAGGGGGTAGCGGGGCCTACAATGAGCAGTTCTTC.

The V and J genes are TRBV29-1 and TRBJ2-1; TRBD2 matches at 8 bases. The germline gives CDR1 SQVTM, CDR2 ANQGSEA. V trimming: 4 bases; J trimming: 3 bases; junction bases outside the gene matches: 14. The CDR3 totals 17 residues. In DNA, the CDR3 is TGCAGCGTTGTCATATACAGCGGGAGACGGCTCTACAATGAGCAGTTCTTC. Its translation is CSVVIYSGRRLYNEQFF.

This clonotype was seen a handful of times. The chain uses TRBV19 and TRBJ2-1; 9 bases map to TRBD2. V was pared by 1 base and J by 3 bases, with 1 base of the junction left unmatched. The germline V gene has CDR1 LNHDA and CDR2 SQIVND (reference sequence). CDR3 size: 15 residues. CDR3 DNA: TGTGCCAGTAGTATAGGACTAGCGGACTACAATGAGCAGTTCTTC. Protein: CASSIGLADYNEQFF.

This clonotype has ten or more counts. The chain combines TRBV5-6 with TRBJ2-1, with 12 nucleotides matching TRBD2. V lost 5 bases, J lost 0 bases, and 3 bases stayed unmatched. The CDR3 length is 16 residues. Germline lookup yields CDR1 SGHDT and CDR2 YYEEEE. The CDR3, as DNA: TGTGCCAGCAGGACTAGCGGGAGAGGCTCCTACAATGAGCAGTTCTTC. It is translated as CASRTSGRGSYNEQFF.

This clonotype occurred many times. This chain links TRBV30 with TRBJ1-6; perhaps TRBD1 as D (5 bases). CDR3 length equals 16 residues. Trimming stripped 0 bases from V and 9 bases from J, with 18 bases between. Germline V lookup: CDR1 GTSNPN, CDR2 SVGIG (reference sequence). CDR3 sequence (DNA): TGTGCCTGGAGTGTACCGGGGTCGGGGGATCGTTCACCCCTCCACTTT. Translating gives CAWSVPGSGDRSPLHF.